These 4 T cell receptor beta chains came from one sample sequenced in a study of cytomegalovirus exposure and HLA in healthy donors. PCR involved 60 Vbeta and 13 Jbeta primers. Sequencing was performed with immunoSEQ multiplex PCR; in TCRdb, only in-frame clones are kept and a portion is missing. The table has about 200,000 clones, about 88% seen once. What was sequenced was PBMCs. The receptors shown here come from a woman aged 25 to 39 in good health and CMV-seronegative.

The rearrangement uses TRBV4-1 and TRBJ2-1; 11 nucleotides align to TRBD2. Germline-derived CDR1 and CDR2 are MGHRA and YSYEKL. V trimming: 2 bases; J trimming: 3 bases; junction bases outside the gene matches: 6. The CDR3 contains 17 residues. CDR3 sequence: CASSQLLAGEIYNEQFF. The CDR3, as DNA: TGCGCCAGCAGCCAACTACTAGCGGGGGAAATCTACAATGAGCAGTTCTTC.

A remark on this clone: The junction departs from germline at one end; a sequencing error may be responsible. V is TRBV28 and J is TRBJ1-5, with D possibly TRBD1 on 6 matching bases. This CDR3 comprises 15 residues. The germline gives CDR1 MDHEN, CDR2 SYDVKM. In nucleotides, the CDR3 is TGTACCAGCAGTTTAAGTGCAGGGGGCAATCAGCCCCAGCATTTT. Its translation is CTSSLSAGGNQPQHF.

This chain uses TRBV6-5 with TRBJ2-1, with D uncertain. Germline CDR1 is MNHEY and CDR2 is SVGAGI. The CDR3 has 13 amino acids. V was clipped by 3 bases and J by 5 bases, with 8 bases between them. CDR3 sequence reads: CASSYGHNNEQFF. As DNA, the CDR3 is TGTGCCAGCAGTTATGGCCATAACAATGAGCAGTTCTTC.

This rearrangement joins TRBV6-5 to TRBJ2-7, with a possible D match to TRBD2 (6 bases). Per the germline V gene, CDR1 is MNHEY and CDR2 is SVGAGI. V dropped 3 bases and J dropped 4 bases, with 13 bases sitting between them. This CDR3 spans 14 amino acids. CDR3 residues: CASSYGGNLYEQYF. The DNA of the CDR3 is TGTGCCAGCAGTTATGGGGGGAATTTATACGAGCAGTACTTC.